This entry describes one T cell receptor (beta chain). Antigen specificity is unknown. This sample is part of a study of T cell responses to AZD1222 COVID-19 vaccine. Trimming took off 3 bases at V and 6 bases at J, with 12 bases between the two ends. Germline V gives CDR1 SNHLY, CDR2 FYNNEI. This CDR3 spans 14 amino acids. TCRdb's copy holds only in-frame clones and misses some; the assay was immunoSEQ multiplex PCR. In the table there are tens of thousands of clones, around 90% of which are singletons. The study, taken as a whole, reports: Spike-specific TCRs gained breadth and depth after people received two AZD1222 doses.

The receptor was isolated from an adult in good health. The material sequenced was peripheral blood, taken on day 0 of AZD1222 vaccination. The V and J genes are TRBV2 and TRBJ1-5; D ambiguous. CDR3 protein: CASSDRLVGQPQHF. The CDR3 bases are TGTGCCAGCAGTGACAGGTTAGTGGGTCAGCCCCAGCATTTT.